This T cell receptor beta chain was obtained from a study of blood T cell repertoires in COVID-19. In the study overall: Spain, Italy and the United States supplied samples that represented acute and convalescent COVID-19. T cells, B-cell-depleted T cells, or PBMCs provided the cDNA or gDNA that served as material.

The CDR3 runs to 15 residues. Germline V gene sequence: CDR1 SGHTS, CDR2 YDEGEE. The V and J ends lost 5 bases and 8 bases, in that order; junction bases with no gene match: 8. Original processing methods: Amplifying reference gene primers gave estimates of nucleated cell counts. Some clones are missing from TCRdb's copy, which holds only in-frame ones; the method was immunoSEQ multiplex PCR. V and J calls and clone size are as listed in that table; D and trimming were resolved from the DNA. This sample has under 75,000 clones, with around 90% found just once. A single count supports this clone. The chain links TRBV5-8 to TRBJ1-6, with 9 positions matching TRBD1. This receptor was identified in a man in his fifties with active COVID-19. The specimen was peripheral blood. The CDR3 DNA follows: TGTGCCAGCAGAAGAGGACAGGGGACTCATTCACCCCTCCACTTT. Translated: CASRRGQGTHSPLHF.